This T cell receptor (beta chain) was obtained from a study of blood T cell repertoires in COVID-19 (TCRdb year 2020). Context from the whole study: The collaborator samples originated in the United States, Italy and Spain and spanned the acute and convalescent phases of COVID-19. The material from the prospective study consisted of cDNA or gDNA derived from T cells, B-cell-depleted T cells, or PBMCs. The dataset comprised deeply sampled blood TCRbeta repertoires from subjects exposed to, actively infected with, or recovered from COVID-19. The repertoires were made available in a free public database intended to serve as a resource for research on the immune response to SARS-CoV-2. The samples were drawn from two sources: the first 160 participants of the ongoing ImmuneRACE study, and 1,254 subjects contributed by 6 global collaborators. The sample metadata nearly always contained a de-identified subject ID, COVID-19 status, age in years and sex. Where available, HLA class I and class II types were obtained from metadata supplied by the sample provider rather than from assay-based typing. The study at large found these results: The amount of clinical and demographic metadata varied by source and participant and was provided uncurated.

On this clone: Its antigen has not been determined. Base qualities are not at hand, and no much larger clone is one base apart.

TCRbeta CDR3 regions were amplified from genomic DNA using the immunoSEQ Assay, a bias-controlled multiplex PCR. The paper's data handling went like this. Nucleated cell counts per sample were estimated from amplification of reference gene primers within the assay. To quantify the absolute abundance of each unique TCRbeta CDR3 rearrangement, sequence reads were collapsed and filtered. Productive Simpson clonality was computed per sample as the square root of Simpson's diversity index over productive rearrangements. TCRdb limited this immuneACCESS table to in-frame rearrangements with V and J called. A share of clones is missing; checked studies link under half to unresolved V genes, and the rest is unexplained. The V and J calls and clone size are taken from that table; D and trimming were inferred from the DNA. The sample table records under 350,000 clones; around 90% of these occur just once. 2.2% of the sample is taken by the ten largest.

Whole blood was collected in K2EDTA tubes by collaborating institutions according to the institutions' own protocols. Collaborator samples were shipped for TCRbeta analysis as frozen whole blood, isolated PBMCs, or DNA extracted from either sample type. CDR1 and CDR2 are drawn from the germline V gene: SGHAT, FQNNGV. V gives up 0 bases and J gives up 5 bases, and the segment between their germline ends measures 10 bases. The CDR3 starts with the cysteine, ends with the phenylalanine, and has 14 residues. CDR3 DNA is the only sequence kept; it has 42 bases, read in frame from the first base. The TCR sequence derives from a man in his fifties or sixties with acute or convalescent COVID-19. Sequencing input: peripheral blood. The chain uses TRBV11-2 and TRBJ1-1, and perhaps TRBD1 as D gene, on 5 matching bases. The CDR3 region has the sequence CASSLDRVGTEAFF. The nucleotide sequence reads TGTGCCAGCAGCTTAGACAGGGTGGGAACTGAAGCTTTCTTT.